This entry lists 8 T cell receptor beta chains sequenced from one sample in a study of blood T cells in healthy people across ages. A second PCR, run for roughly 7 to 12 cycles, used a sample-barcoded 5' primer plus a J-beta primer mix. TCRdb re-called the 5' RACE reads with MiXCR, one entry per CDR3 protein. Counted here are around 1.5 million distinct CDR3 sequences, almost 35% occurring once; the ten biggest clones make up about 10%. The specimen was blood. The receptors were sampled from a woman between 25 and 40 years old in good health.

This clonotype was recorded a few times. This chain connects TRBV10-3 to TRBJ2-5; D unresolved. Germline values: CDR1 ENHRY, CDR2 SYGVKD. V lost 4 bases to trimming and J lost 4 bases, with 10 bases between them. The CDR3 has 13 amino acids. The CDR3 coding sequence is TGTGCCATCAGTGCGAAGGTGGGAGAGACCCAGTACTTC. Translating gives CAISAKVGETQYF.

The gene calls are TRBV2 and TRBJ2-7; D possibly corresponds to TRBD2 (7 bases). Germline CDR1 is SNHLY and CDR2 is FYNNEI. V dropped 3 bases and J dropped 4 bases, with 10 bases sitting between them. The CDR3 totals 13 residues. The CDR3 spells CASSDAGAYEQYF. CDR3 DNA sequence: TGTGCCAGCAGTGACGCGGGGGCATACGAGCAGTACTTC.

The chain employs TRBV5-1 and TRBJ2-3; 14 bases fit TRBD2. The germline V gene has CDR1 SGHRS and CDR2 YFSETQ. V shed 4 bases and J 4 bases; nucleotides not matched to a gene: 5. The CDR3 covers 16 residues. The CDR3 is CASSLVTSGRADTQYF. In DNA form, the CDR3 reads TGCGCCAGCAGCCTGGTGACTAGCGGGAGGGCAGATACGCAGTATTTT.

The gene calls are TRBV6-6 and TRBJ1-2; D gene ambiguous. The CDR3 length is 14 residues. V was pared by 5 bases and J by 4 bases, with 14 bases between. CDR1 and CDR2 (germline): MNHNY, SVGAGI (reference sequence). DNA for the CDR3: TGTGCCAGCAGTGCCGGGAAGGGTGGCTATGGCTACACCTTC. It encodes CASSAGKGGYGYTF.

The table lists this clonotype with a few counts. The V gene is TRBV20-1, the J gene TRBJ2-3; 11 bases line up with TRBD2. CDR3 length: 17 residues. CDR1 and CDR2 (germline): DFQATT, SNEGSKA (reference sequence). V gave up 0 bases and J gave up 11 bases; unmatched junction bases: 16. The CDR3 sequence is CSARDLLTTSGSWRQYF. The CDR3 coding sequence is TGCAGTGCTAGAGACCTACTTACAACTAGCGGGAGTTGGAGGCAGTATTTT.

The chain recombines TRBV7-2 with TRBJ2-7, with 9 bases matching TRBD2. The V segment lost 1 base and the J segment 7 bases; nucleotides outside the gene matches: 8. CDR3 length equals 15 residues. Germline lookup yields CDR1 SGHTA and CDR2 FQGNSA. The CDR3 coding sequence is TGTGCCAGCAGCTTAGGGCTAGCGGGGCTGGAAGAGCAGTACTTC. This translates into CASSLGLAGLEEQYF.

The chain couples TRBV27 to TRBJ2-7; D gene uncertain. This CDR3 has 15 residues. CDR1 and CDR2 from the germline V gene are MNHEY and SMNVEV (reference sequence). V lost 3 bases to trimming and J lost 2 bases, with 14 bases between them. CDR3 bases: TGTGCCAGCAGTTTCACCGGCGCCATCGCCTACGAGCAGTACTTC. It encodes CASSFTGAIAYEQYF.

The table lists this clonotype with a few counts. The chain links TRBV11-1 to TRBJ1-5, with 8 bases identical to TRBD1. Germline assignment: CDR1 SGHAT and CDR2 FQDESV (reference sequence). The CDR3 loop spans 13 amino acids. J lost 6 bases, V lost 5 bases, and 3 bases had no gene match. CDR3 protein: CASSKDRAQPQHF. As DNA, the CDR3 is TGTGCCAGCAGCAAGGACAGGGCTCAGCCCCAGCATTTT. Complete variable domain (other parts from reference TRBV11-1 and TRBJ1-5): EAEVAQSPRYKITEKSQAVAFWCDPISGHATLYWYRQILGQGPELLVQFQDESVVDDSQLPKDRFSAERLKGVDSTLKIQPAELGDSAMYLCASSKDRAQPQHFGDGTRLSIL.